This record looks at one T cell receptor (beta chain) sequence and its context. Its target is not known. The junction does not match germline at one end; this may be a read error. The study ran its PCR with 60 Vbeta and 13 Jbeta primers. Assay: immunoSEQ multiplex PCR; the TCRdb copy retains only in-frame clones and omits some. The sample has 180,000 or so clones; roughly 82% are singletons. The sample originates from a study of cytomegalovirus exposure and HLA in healthy donors. Study at large: The early release's HLA-typed donors yielded about 85 million unique TCRs.

Overall study results and limits: Presence/absence analyses treated sequencing depth as roughly uniform across donors.

This CDR3 contains 15 residues. CDR1 is MNHEY, CDR2 SVGAGI, per germline. Sequenced material: PBMCs. The V gene is TRBV6-5, the J gene TRBJ1-2; tentatively, D is TRBD1 (5 bases). This clonotype was sampled from a man aged 35 to 55 in good health and CMV-seronegative. The CDR3 protein is CASSDSGTGTYGYTF. In DNA, the CDR3 is TGTGCCAGCAGTGACTCCGGGACGGGGACTTATGGCTACACCTTC.